Listed below are T cell receptor beta chains from one sample, sequenced in a study of CD8+ T cells in alopecia areata. The table came from immunoSEQ multiplex PCR; TCRdb's copy has only in-frame clones and leaves some out. The table includes about 110,000 clones, 55% to 70% detected once. The source material was NKG2D-low CD8+ T cells sorted from blood. These TCRs come from a human donor with alopecia areata. CDR3s leave out the opening cysteine and the closing phenylalanine or tryptophan. Fields, in order: V gene, J gene, CDR3 protein.

v_gene: TRBV7-3; j_gene: TRBJ2-1; CDR3aa: ASSPTSGNNNEQF
v_gene: TRBV29-1; j_gene: TRBJ2-7; CDR3aa: SVGGQVNFYEQY
v_gene: TRBV6-5; j_gene: TRBJ1-5; CDR3aa: ASSYSTDFSNQPQH
v_gene: TRBV5-4; j_gene: TRBJ2-7; CDR3aa: ASSLRGGFEQY
v_gene: TRBV7-3; j_gene: TRBJ1-2; CDR3aa: ASSPGTAQGNYGYT
v_gene: TRBV2; j_gene: TRBJ1-3; CDR3aa: ASRSGNTIY
v_gene: TRBV4-1; j_gene: TRBJ2-2; CDR3aa: ASSPPTSGIKELF
v_gene: TRBV5-6; j_gene: TRBJ2-3; CDR3aa: ASSGDLSTDTQY
v_gene: TRBV13; j_gene: TRBJ2-7; CDR3aa: ASSLGLEVDEQY
v_gene: TRBV7-8; j_gene: TRBJ2-3; CDR3aa: ASSLRLAGGSDTQY
v_gene: TRBV13; j_gene: TRBJ2-1; CDR3aa: ASSPGLAGINEQF
v_gene: TRBV4-1; j_gene: TRBJ1-2; CDR3aa: ASTGSSNYGYT
v_gene: TRBV14; j_gene: TRBJ2-1; CDR3aa: ASSFLASGTRRHEQF
v_gene: TRBV4-2; j_gene: TRBJ2-7; CDR3aa: ASSQGASGSRYEQY